This is a list of T cell receptor beta chains from one sample in a study of blood T cell repertoires in COVID-19. Clones were read by immunoSEQ multiplex PCR, and TCRdb kept only the in-frame ones, dropping some. The top ten hold around 9.9% of the sample, which has 150,000 to 200,000 clones, roughly nine tenths seen once. Sequencing was carried out using peripheral blood. These receptors were taken from a woman aged 55-70 years with COVID-19, enrolled during active disease. CDR3s include the opening cysteine and the closing phenylalanine or tryptophan. The D gene is left open where the match is weak. Only part of the rows carry a size: once, few, many, or a class if the clone is expanded.

D	size	J	V	CDR3	DNA
-	-	TRBJ2-7	TRBV4-3	CASSQEPGDSYEQYF	TGCGCCAGCAGCCAAGAGCCGGGGGACTCCTACGAGCAGTACTTC
TRBD2	-	TRBJ2-3	TRBV7-2	CASSPAAGRRDTQYF	TGTGCCAGCAGCCCCGCAGCGGGAAGGAGAGATACGCAGTATTTT
-	-	TRBJ2-3	TRBV6-6	CASSYLGGETDTQYF	TGTGCCAGCAGTTACCTTGGCGGAGAGACAGATACGCAGTATTTT
TRBD1	-	TRBJ1-6	TRBV4-3	CASSPKIRGQSYNSPLHF	TGCGCCAGCAGCCCAAAAATCAGGGGGCAGTCCTATAATTCACCCCTCCACTTT
-	-	TRBJ1-2	TRBV29-1	CSVEQNYGYTF	TGCAGCGTTGAGCAGAACTATGGCTACACCTTC
-	-	TRBJ2-7	TRBV11-2	CASSLGQYEQYF	TGTGCCAGCAGCTTAGGACAGTACGAGCAGTACTTC
TRBD2	-	TRBJ2-1	TRBV9	CASSVEGTSGSNEQFF	TGTGCCAGCAGCGTAGAAGGGACTAGCGGGAGCAATGAGCAGTTCTTC
-	once	TRBJ2-1	TRBV19	CASSIRGEQLNEQFF	TGTGCCAGTAGTATAAGAGGCGAGCAGCTCAATGAGCAGTTCTTC
TRBD1	-	TRBJ2-1	TRBV19	CASSRTGGSDEQFF	TGTGCCAGTAGTAGGACAGGGGGGAGCGATGAGCAGTTCTTC
-	-	TRBJ1-5	TRBV24-1	CATSRGSNQPQHF	TGTGCCACCTCCCGGGGGAGCAATCAGCCCCAGCATTTT
-	-	TRBJ2-2	TRBV11-3	CASSSPDSTTGELFF	TGTGCCAGCAGCTCCCCGGACTCAACCACCGGGGAGCTGTTTTTT
-	-	TRBJ1-2	TRBV4-3	CASSQGGANYGYTF	TGCGCCAGCAGCCAAGGGGGAGCTAACTATGGCTACACCTTC
-	-	TRBJ1-1	TRBV5-1	CASSGATANTEAFF	TGCGCCAGCAGCGGGGCGACAGCGAACACTGAAGCTTTCTTT
TRBD1	-	TRBJ1-1	TRBV4-3	CASSQGIGQGEDTEAFF	TGCGCCAGCAGCCAAGGAATCGGACAGGGAGAGGACACTGAAGCTTTCTTT
TRBD1	-	TRBJ1-1	TRBV28	CASSLLDREAFF	TGTGCCAGCAGTTTATTGGACAGGGAAGCTTTCTTT
TRBD2	-	TRBJ2-7	TRBV10-3	CAISETSGRAFDDYEQYF	TGTGCCATCAGTGAGACTAGCGGGAGGGCCTTTGACGACTACGAGCAGTACTTC
-	-	TRBJ1-5	TRBV30	CAWSHTDTYNQPQHF	TGTGCCTGGAGTCATACTGACACCTACAATCAGCCCCAGCATTTT
-	-	TRBJ1-4	TRBV30	CAWRALTATNEKLFF	TGTGCCTGGAGAGCGCTGACAGCAACTAATGAAAAACTGTTTTTT
-	-	TRBJ2-4	TRBV5-1	CASSLGTENAVQYF	TGCGCCAGCAGCCTTGGGACTGAAAATGCCGTTCAGTACTTC
TRBD2	-	TRBJ2-7	TRBV11-2	CASRRSGRVFYEQYF	TGTGCCAGCAGAAGAAGCGGGAGGGTCTTCTACGAGCAGTACTTC
TRBD2	-	TRBJ2-1	TRBV4-3	CASSLGLAGVDYNEQFF	TGCGCCAGCAGCCTGGGACTAGCGGGAGTAGACTACAATGAGCAGTTCTTC
TRBD1	-	TRBJ1-6	TRBV5-1	CASSLSAGQNNSPLHF	TGCGCCAGCAGCCTAAGTGCGGGACAGAATAATTCACCCCTCCACTTT
-	-	TRBJ2-1	TRBV10-3	CAISGSSFNEQFF	TGTGCCATCAGTGGGAGTAGTTTCAATGAGCAGTTCTTC
-	-	TRBJ1-1	TRBV11-3	CASSLNRNTEAFF	TGTGCCAGCAGCTTAAACAGAAACACTGAAGCTTTCTTT
TRBD1	-	TRBJ1-5	TRBV24-1	CATSPAGQGNQPQHF	TGTGCCACCAGTCCCGCGGGACAGGGGAATCAGCCCCAGCATTTT
-	-	TRBJ2-7	TRBV5-5	CASSLGTEFYEQYF	TGTGCCAGCAGCTTGGGGACAGAATTCTACGAGCAGTACTTC
TRBD2	-	TRBJ2-1	TRBV6-1	CASSDLRREGLRNEQFF	TGTGCCAGCAGTGACCTCCGGCGGGAGGGCCTTCGCAATGAGCAGTTCTTC
TRBD2	-	TRBJ2-7	TRBV5-6	CASGRPPLAGDEQYF	TGTGCCAGCGGGCGGCCACCCCTAGCGGGGGACGAGCAGTACTTC
-	-	TRBJ2-7	TRBV2	CASIDREDEQYF	TGTGCCAGCATCGACAGGGAGGACGAGCAGTACTTC
-	once	TRBJ1-2	TRBV6-2/TRBV6-3	CASSSINGLRYGYTF	TGTGCCAGCAGTTCGATTAACGGACTACGATATGGCTACACCTTC
TRBD1	-	TRBJ2-7	TRBV11-3	CASGDRVRDEQYF	TGTGCCAGCGGGGACAGGGTTCGCGACGAGCAGTACTTC
TRBD2	-	TRBJ2-1	TRBV6-5	CASSYRTSGRSNEQFF	TGTGCCAGCAGTTACCGGACTAGCGGGAGGAGTAATGAGCAGTTCTTC
TRBD1	few	TRBJ1-4	TRBV6-6	CASSSPNRGLREKLFF	TGTGCCAGCAGTTCACCCAACAGGGGGCTACGGGAAAAACTGTTTTTT
TRBD1	-	TRBJ1-4	TRBV20-1	CSAPGGKKLFF	TGCAGTGCCCCAGGGGGCAAAAAACTGTTTTTT
TRBD1	many	TRBJ2-7	TRBV7-9	CASSPPGQGYEQYF	TGTGCCAGCAGCCCACCGGGACAGGGGTACGAGCAGTACTTC
-	-	TRBJ2-7	TRBV3-1/TRBV3-2	CASSQDLTAGYEQYF	TGTGCCAGCAGCCAAGATCTTACCGCCGGTTACGAGCAGTACTTC
-	few	TRBJ2-1	TRBV5-1	CASSLTGTYNEQFF	TGCGCCAGCAGCTTGACAGGGACCTACAATGAGCAGTTCTTC
TRBD1	-	TRBJ2-1	TRBV6-5	CATDPGQGVNEQFF	TGTGCCACCGACCCGGGACAGGGTGTAAATGAGCAGTTCTTC